This entry concerns a single T cell receptor beta chain. The record originates from a study of OX40 agonist ivuxolimab in advanced cancers. Study at large: Enrolled patients in dose escalation had cancers that were hepatocellular carcinoma, melanoma, renal cell or head and neck cancer. At 82.7% male, the cohort had a mean age of 60 years, ranging from 23 to 79.

The CDR3 is 14 amino acids. Trimming removed 0 bases from V and 6 bases from J, with 8 bases in between. Germline-derived CDR1 and CDR2 are SEHNR and FQNEAQ (reference sequence). Assay used: immunoSEQ multiplex PCR; TCRdb lists only in-frame clones, some missing. The sample contains 40,000 or so clones, around 86% of which appear only once. The material was CD4+ or CD8+ T cells sorted from blood, obtained in a trial of the OX40 agonist ivuxolimab. This TCR derives from an adult with an advanced solid tumor such as melanoma, head and neck, liver or kidney cancer. This rearrangement joins TRBV7-9 to TRBJ2-2; D is unclear. The DNA for the CDR3 is TGTGCCAGCAGCTTAGCCAGTTTCCCCGGGGAGCTGTTTTTT. Residues: CASSLASFPGELFF.